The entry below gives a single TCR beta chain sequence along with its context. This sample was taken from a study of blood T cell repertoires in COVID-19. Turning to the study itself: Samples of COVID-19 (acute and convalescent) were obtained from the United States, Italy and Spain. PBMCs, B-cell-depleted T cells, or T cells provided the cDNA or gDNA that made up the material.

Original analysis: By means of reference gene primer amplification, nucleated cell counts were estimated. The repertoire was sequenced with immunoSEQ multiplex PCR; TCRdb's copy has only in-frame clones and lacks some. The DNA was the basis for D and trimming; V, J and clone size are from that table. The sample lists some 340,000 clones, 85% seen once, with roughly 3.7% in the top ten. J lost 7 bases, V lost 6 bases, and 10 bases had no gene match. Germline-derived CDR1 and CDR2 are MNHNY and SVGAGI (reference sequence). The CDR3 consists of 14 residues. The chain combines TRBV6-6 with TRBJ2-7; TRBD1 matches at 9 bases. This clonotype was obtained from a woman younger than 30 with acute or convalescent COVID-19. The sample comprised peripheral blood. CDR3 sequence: CASRSGQGMWEQYF. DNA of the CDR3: TGTGCCAGCAGATCCGGACAGGGGATGTGGGAGCAGTACTTC.